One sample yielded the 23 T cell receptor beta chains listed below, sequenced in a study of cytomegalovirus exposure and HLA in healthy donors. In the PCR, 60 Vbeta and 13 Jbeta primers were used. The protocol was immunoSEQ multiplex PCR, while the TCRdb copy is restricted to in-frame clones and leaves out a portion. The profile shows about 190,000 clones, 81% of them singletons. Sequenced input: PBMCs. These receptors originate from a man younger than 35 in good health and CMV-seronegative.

CDR3: CASSQGVSSGAGELFF. The CDR3, as DNA: TGCGCCAGCAGCCAAGGGGTTAGCTCGGGTGCCGGGGAGCTGTTTTTT. V usage is TRBV4-1 and J usage is TRBJ2-2; D gene ambiguous. V shed 1 base and J shed 6 bases, with 15 bases lying between them. The germline V gene encodes CDR1 MGHRA and CDR2 YSYEKL. CDR3 length equals 16 residues.

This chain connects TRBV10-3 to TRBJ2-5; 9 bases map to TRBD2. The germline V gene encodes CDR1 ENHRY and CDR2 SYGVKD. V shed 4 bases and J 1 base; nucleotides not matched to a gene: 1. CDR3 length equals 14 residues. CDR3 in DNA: TGTGCCATCAGTGCACTAGCGGGCCAAGAGACCCAGTACTTC. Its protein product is CAISALAGQETQYF.

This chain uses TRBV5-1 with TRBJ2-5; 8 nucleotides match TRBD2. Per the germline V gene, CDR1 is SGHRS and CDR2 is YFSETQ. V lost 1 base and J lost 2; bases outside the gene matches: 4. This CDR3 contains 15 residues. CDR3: CASSLRGGPQETQYF. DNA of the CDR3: TGCGCCAGCAGCTTGCGCGGGGGGCCACAAGAGACCCAGTACTTC. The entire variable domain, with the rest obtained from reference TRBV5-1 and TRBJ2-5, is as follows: KAGVTQTPRYLIKTRGQQVTLSCSPISGHRSVSWYQQTPGQGLQFLFEYFSETQRNKGNFPGRFSGRQFSNSRSEMNVSTLELGDSALYLCASSLRGGPQETQYFGPGTRLLVL.

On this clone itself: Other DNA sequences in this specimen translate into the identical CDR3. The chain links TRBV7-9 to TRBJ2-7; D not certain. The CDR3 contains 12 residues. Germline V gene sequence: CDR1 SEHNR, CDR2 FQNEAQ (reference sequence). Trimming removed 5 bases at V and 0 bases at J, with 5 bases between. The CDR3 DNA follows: TGTGCCAGCAGCCTCAGCTCCTACGAGCAGTACTTC. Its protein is CASSLSSYEQYF.

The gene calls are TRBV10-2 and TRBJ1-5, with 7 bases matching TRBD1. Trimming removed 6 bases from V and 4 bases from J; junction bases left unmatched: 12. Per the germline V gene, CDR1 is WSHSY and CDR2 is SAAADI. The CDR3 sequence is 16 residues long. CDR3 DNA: TGCGCCAGCAGCAACGACAGGGCCAGTTCGAATCAGCCCCAGCATTTT. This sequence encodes CASSNDRASSNQPQHF.

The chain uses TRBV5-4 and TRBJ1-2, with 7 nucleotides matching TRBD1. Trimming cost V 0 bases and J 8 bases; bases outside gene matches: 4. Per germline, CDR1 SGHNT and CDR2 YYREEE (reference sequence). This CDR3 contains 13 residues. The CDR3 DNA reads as TGTGCCAGCAGCTTGGAGTCAGGGGGAGGCTACACCTTC. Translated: CASSLESGGGYTF.

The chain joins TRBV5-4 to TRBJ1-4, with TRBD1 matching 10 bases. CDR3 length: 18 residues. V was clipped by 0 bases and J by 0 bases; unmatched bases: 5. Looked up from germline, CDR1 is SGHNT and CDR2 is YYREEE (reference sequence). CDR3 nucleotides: TGTGCCAGCAGCTTGGCCATGACAGGGGGCCCAACTAATGAAAAACTGTTTTTT. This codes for CASSLAMTGGPTNEKLFF.

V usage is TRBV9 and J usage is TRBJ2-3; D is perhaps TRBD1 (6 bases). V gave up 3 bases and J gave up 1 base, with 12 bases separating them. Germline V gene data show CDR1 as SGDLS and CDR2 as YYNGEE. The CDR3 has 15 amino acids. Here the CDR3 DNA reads TGTGCCAGCAGCGCCCAGGGACATCGCACAGATACGCAGTATTTT. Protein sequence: CASSAQGHRTDTQYF.

The CDR3 nucleotides read TGTGCCAGCAGCTTGACTAAAGCAGATACGCAGTATTTT. As protein: CASSLTKADTQYF. This sequence joins TRBV7-9 and TRBJ2-3; TRBD2 is a possible D gene (5 bases). The CDR3 spans 13 residues. Looked up from germline, CDR1 is SEHNR and CDR2 is FQNEAQ (reference sequence). V gave up 3 bases and J gave up 4 bases, with 8 bases separating them.

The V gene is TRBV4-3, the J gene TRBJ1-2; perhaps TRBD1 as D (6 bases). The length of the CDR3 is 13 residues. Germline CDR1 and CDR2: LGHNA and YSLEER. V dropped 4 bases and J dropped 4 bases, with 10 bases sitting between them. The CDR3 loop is CASSPDRIYGYTF. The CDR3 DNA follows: TGCGCCAGCAGCCCAGACAGGATCTATGGCTACACCTTC.

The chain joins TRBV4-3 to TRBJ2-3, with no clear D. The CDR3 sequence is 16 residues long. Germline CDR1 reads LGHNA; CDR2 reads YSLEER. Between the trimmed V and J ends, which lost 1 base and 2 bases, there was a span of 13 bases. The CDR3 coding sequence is TGCGCCAGCAGCCAAGGGTCCAGGATCAACACAGATACGCAGTATTTT. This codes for CASSQGSRINTDTQYF.

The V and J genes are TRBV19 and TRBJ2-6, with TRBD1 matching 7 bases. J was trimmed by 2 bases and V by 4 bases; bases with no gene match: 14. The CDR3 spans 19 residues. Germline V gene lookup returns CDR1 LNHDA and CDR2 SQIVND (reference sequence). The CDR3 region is CASSKGQPNGLAGANVLTF. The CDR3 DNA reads TGTGCCAGTAGTAAGGGACAGCCAAATGGATTAGCTGGGGCCAACGTCCTGACTTTC.

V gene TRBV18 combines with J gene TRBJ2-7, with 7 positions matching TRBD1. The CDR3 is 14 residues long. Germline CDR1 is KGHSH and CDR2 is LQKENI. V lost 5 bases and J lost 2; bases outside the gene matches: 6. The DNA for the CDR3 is TGTGCCAGCTCAGAAGACAGGGCCCCCTACGAGCAGTACTTC. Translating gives CASSEDRAPYEQYF.

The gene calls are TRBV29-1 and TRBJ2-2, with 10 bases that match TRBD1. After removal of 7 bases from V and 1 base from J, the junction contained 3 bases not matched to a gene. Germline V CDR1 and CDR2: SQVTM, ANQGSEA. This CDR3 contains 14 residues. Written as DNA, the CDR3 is TGCAGCGCCCGGACAGGGGGGAACACCGGGGAGCTGTTTTTT. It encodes CSARTGGNTGELFF.

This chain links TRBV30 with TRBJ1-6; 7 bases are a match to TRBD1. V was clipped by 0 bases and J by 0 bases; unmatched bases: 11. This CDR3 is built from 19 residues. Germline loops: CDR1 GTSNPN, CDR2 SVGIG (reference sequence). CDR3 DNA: TGTGCCTGGAGTGTATGGACAGGCGACTTTGGCTCCTATAATTCACCCCTCCACTTT. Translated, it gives CAWSVWTGDFGSYNSPLHF. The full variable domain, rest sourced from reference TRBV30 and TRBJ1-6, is SQTIHQWPATLVQPVGSPLSLECTVEGTSNPNLYWYRQAAGRGLQLLFYSVGIGQISSEVPQNLSASRPQDRQFILSSKKLLLSDSGFYLCAWSVWTGDFGSYNSPLHFGNGTRLTVT.

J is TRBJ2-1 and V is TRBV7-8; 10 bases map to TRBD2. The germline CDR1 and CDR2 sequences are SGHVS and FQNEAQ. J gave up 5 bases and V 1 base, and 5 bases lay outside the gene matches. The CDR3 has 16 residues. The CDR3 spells CASSLVAGGSHNEQFF. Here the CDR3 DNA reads TGTGCCAGCAGCTTAGTAGCGGGGGGATCCCACAATGAGCAGTTCTTC.

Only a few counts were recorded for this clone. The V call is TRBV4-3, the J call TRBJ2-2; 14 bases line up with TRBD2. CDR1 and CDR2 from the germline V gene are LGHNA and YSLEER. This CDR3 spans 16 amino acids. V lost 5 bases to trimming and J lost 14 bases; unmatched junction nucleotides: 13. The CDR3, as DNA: TGCGCCAGCAGCATCGGGACTAGCGGGGGCGGATGGGGTCTGTTTTTT. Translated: CASSIGTSGGGWGLFF.

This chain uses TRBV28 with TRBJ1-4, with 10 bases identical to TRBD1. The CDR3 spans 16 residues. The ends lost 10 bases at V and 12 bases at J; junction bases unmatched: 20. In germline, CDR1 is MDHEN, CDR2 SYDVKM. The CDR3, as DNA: TGTGCCACTACGGGACAGGGGTTTAATGTTGGGATTCAACTGTTTTTT. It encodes CATTGQGFNVGIQLFF.

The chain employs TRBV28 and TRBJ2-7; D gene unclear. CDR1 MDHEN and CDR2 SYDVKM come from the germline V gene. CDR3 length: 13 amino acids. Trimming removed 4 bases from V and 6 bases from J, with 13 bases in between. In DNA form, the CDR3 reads TGTGCCAGCAGTTCGCCACAATCTCTCGAGCAGTACTTC. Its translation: CASSSPQSLEQYF.

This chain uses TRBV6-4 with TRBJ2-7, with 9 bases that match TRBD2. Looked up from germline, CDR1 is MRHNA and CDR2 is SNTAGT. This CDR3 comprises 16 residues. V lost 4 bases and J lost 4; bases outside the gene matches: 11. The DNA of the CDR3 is TGTGCCAGCAGTGGCGGGAGGGGGGGGCTTTCTTACGAGCAGTACTTC. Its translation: CASSGGRGGLSYEQYF.

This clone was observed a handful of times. This CDR3 reads CASSEIQTSRIQYF. The CDR3, as DNA: TGTGCCAGCAGTGAAATCCAAACAAGCAGGATTCAGTACTTC. The chain links TRBV2 to TRBJ2-4; D unresolved. The CDR3 is 14 residues long. Deletions cut 2 bases from V and 10 bases from J, with 15 bases between. CDR1 is SNHLY and CDR2 is FYNNEI in the germline V gene.

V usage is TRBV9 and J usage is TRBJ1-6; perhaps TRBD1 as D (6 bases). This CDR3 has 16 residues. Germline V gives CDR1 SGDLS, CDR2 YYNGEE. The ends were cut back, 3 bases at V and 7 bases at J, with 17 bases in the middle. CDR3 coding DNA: TGTGCCAGCAGCGCGGACAGTACCCCGAGAAATTCACCCCTCCACTTT. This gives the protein CASSADSTPRNSPLHF.

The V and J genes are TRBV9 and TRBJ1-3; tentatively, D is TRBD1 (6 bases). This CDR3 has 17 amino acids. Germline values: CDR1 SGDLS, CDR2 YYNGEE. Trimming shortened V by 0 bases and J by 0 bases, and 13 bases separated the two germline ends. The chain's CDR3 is CASSVGGRGNSGNTIYF. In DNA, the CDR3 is TGTGCCAGCAGCGTAGGTGGAAGGGGGAACTCTGGAAACACCATATATTTT.